This entry concerns a single T cell receptor (beta chain). This specimen comes from a study of patients and donors after allogeneic stem cell transplantation. This CDR3 is built from 14 residues. Per the germline V gene, CDR1 is MNHNS and CDR2 is SASEGT. The V end was cut by 10 bases, the J end by 0 bases, with 13 bases between. Using its own MiXCR run on the RT-PCR reads, TCRdb lists one record per CDR3 protein. The sample yields hundreds of thousands of distinct CDR3 sequences, around 40% seen once. Sequencing was carried out using blood, either unsorted or a sorted T cell fraction (not recorded which). The chain links TRBV6-1 to TRBJ1-3; no definite D call. This receptor was taken from a human donor who was either an allogeneic HSCT recipient or a stem cell or donor lymphocyte infusion donor (not recorded which). It is not recorded whose cells these are; they may come from a transplant donor. DNA for the CDR3: TGTGCCACCAGGATAGGGTCCTCTGGAAACACCATATATTTT. Protein product: CATRIGSSGNTIYF.